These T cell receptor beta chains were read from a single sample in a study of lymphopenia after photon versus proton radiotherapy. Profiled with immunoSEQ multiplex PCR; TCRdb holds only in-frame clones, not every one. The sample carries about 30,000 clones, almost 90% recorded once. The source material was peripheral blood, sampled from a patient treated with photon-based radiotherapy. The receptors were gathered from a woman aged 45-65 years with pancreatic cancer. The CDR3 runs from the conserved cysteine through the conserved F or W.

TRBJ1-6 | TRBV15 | CATSRDPGNSPLHF
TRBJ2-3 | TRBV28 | CASKLTKATDTQYF
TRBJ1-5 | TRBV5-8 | CASSPGFLGNQPQHF
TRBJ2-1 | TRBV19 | CASSIGTSGASSYNEQFF
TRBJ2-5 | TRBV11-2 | CASSLVGVETQYF
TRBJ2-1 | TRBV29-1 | CSSEGETSGPPGQFF
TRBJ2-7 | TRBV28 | CASSAPQLLVPAELYEQYF
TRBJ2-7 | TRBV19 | CASSSTGVYEQYF
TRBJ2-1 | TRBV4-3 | CASSLDGTYNEQFF
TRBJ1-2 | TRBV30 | CAWSLGQGSNGYTF